Detailed here is one TCR beta chain. What it binds is not known. The data stem from a study of cytotoxic CD8 clonotypes in ibrutinib-treated CLL. About the research overall: There were, on average, roughly 260,000 productive templates and tens of thousands of productive rearrangements per sample. Study results and limitations: Public clonotypes occurred uncommonly; on treatment, they contracted or remained stable.

Here immunoSEQ multiplex PCR was the method, and the copy in TCRdb shows in-frame clones only, minus some. Of 150,000 to 200,000 clones in the sample, 70% to 90% were seen once. The source of this sequence is a human donor with chronic lymphocytic leukemia. The source was PBMCs, collected at disease progression, from a patient treated with ibrutinib.

CDR3 protein: CASSIVTSGYNEQFF. The CDR3 DNA is TGTGCCAGTAGTATAGTGACTAGCGGCTACAATGAGCAGTTCTTC. V usage is TRBV19 and J usage is TRBJ2-1, with TRBD2 matching 9 bases. The CDR3 sequence is 15 residues long. With 1 base clipped from V and 3 bases from J, the junction kept 1 base outside the gene matches. Looked up from germline, CDR1 is LNHDA and CDR2 is SQIVND (reference sequence). Full variable domain (missing parts from reference TRBV19 and TRBJ2-1): DGGITQSPKYLFRKEGQNVTLSCEQNLNHDAMYWYRQDPGQGLRLIYYSQIVNDFQKGDIAEGYSVSREKKESFPLTVTSAQKNPTAFYLCASSIVTSGYNEQFFGPGTRLTVL.